The rows below give T cell receptor beta chains drawn from one sample of a study of preoperative IRX-2 immunotherapy in early breast cancer. Some clones are missing from TCRdb's copy, which holds only in-frame ones; the method was immunoSEQ multiplex PCR. The sample carries some 42,000 clones, 82% recorded once. Specimen: lymph node tissue, collected after IRX-2 immunotherapy. The receptors originated from a human donor with breast cancer. Each CDR3 is given without its conserved first and last residue. Fields, in order: CDR3 protein, D gene, J gene, V gene. The D gene is left open where the match is weak.

CDR3: ASSYGANYGYT
D: NA
J: TRBJ1-2
V: TRBV6-8

CDR3: ASSDRAHSYEQY
D: NA
J: TRBJ2-7
V: TRBV22-1

CDR3: ASSDSGSEKLF
D: NA
J: TRBJ1-4
V: TRBV7-1

CDR3: ASSGLAGGPGEQY
D: NA
J: TRBJ2-7
V: TRBV5-1

CDR3: ASSRDSNSPLH
D: NA
J: TRBJ1-6
V: TRBV7-1

CDR3: ASSLGRGGHGDTQY
D: TRBD2
J: TRBJ2-3
V: TRBV11-3

CDR3: ASSQGPGQGVNGYT
D: TRBD1
J: TRBJ1-2
V: TRBV19

CDR3: ASSLEGNLPYEQY
D: NA
J: TRBJ2-7
V: TRBV5-1

CDR3: ASSSQGRDNSPLH
D: NA
J: TRBJ1-6
V: TRBV7-1

CDR3: ASSLGSSGGYT
D: NA
J: TRBJ1-2
V: TRBV28

CDR3: ATQYPTGPTQETQY
D: NA
J: TRBJ2-5
V: TRBV19

CDR3: ASSLVVAVPYNEQF
D: NA
J: TRBJ2-1
V: TRBV11-3

CDR3: SVEPQPAYGYT
D: NA
J: TRBJ1-2
V: TRBV29-1

CDR3: ASRTDYSYNEQF
D: NA
J: TRBJ2-1
V: TRBV6-8

CDR3: ASSLSWGEGFYGYT
D: NA
J: TRBJ1-2
V: TRBV7-6

CDR3: ASSIGQGDPKAF
D: TRBD1
J: TRBJ1-1
V: TRBV19

CDR3: ASSSSATGNEQF
D: NA
J: TRBJ2-1
V: TRBV6-8

CDR3: ASSPTTGGHN
D: TRBD1
J: TRBJ2-7
V: TRBV19

CDR3: ASSFSERGLGLDEQY
D: TRBD1
J: TRBJ2-7
V: TRBV7-7

CDR3: ASSSTVSEQY
D: NA
J: TRBJ2-7
V: TRBV18

CDR3: ASSQDFRTSGAGGDTQY
D: NA
J: TRBJ2-3
V: TRBV1

CDR3: AISEGSYNSPLH
D: NA
J: TRBJ1-6
V: TRBV10-3

CDR3: ASSLYRDLTGELF
D: NA
J: TRBJ2-2
V: TRBV7-2

CDR3: ASSYGGSNTEAF
D: NA
J: TRBJ1-1
V: TRBV6-8

CDR3: ASSFSGYSKYTDTQY
D: NA
J: TRBJ2-3
V: TRBV11-3

CDR3: ASSFASGYEQY
D: NA
J: TRBJ2-7
V: TRBV22-1

CDR3: ASSRGSYEQY
D: NA
J: TRBJ2-7
V: TRBV28

CDR3: ASSLSWGPAEAF
D: NA
J: TRBJ1-1
V: TRBV7-6

CDR3: ASSFQVLNTEAF
D: NA
J: TRBJ1-1
V: TRBV11-3

CDR3: ASSLVQGAGNTIY
D: TRBD1
J: TRBJ1-3
V: TRBV11-3

CDR3: ASSYSDRGKGYT
D: TRBD1
J: TRBJ1-2
V: TRBV6-8

CDR3: AEVPGHLEGQPQH
D: NA
J: TRBJ1-5
V: TRBV6-8

CDR3: ASSLPLAGSTDTQY
D: TRBD2
J: TRBJ2-3
V: TRBV11-3

CDR3: SGLEASGTEAF
D: NA
J: TRBJ1-1
V: TRBV29-1

CDR3: SVGQGLGNTIY
D: TRBD1
J: TRBJ1-3
V: TRBV29-1

CDR3: AISQNNEQF
D: NA
J: TRBJ2-1
V: TRBV6-7

CDR3: ASSLTDTTNEKLF
D: NA
J: TRBJ1-4
V: TRBV7-8

CDR3: ASSQNSINYGYT
D: NA
J: TRBJ1-2
V: TRBV19

CDR3: ASSLDRGREKLF
D: TRBD1
J: TRBJ1-4
V: TRBV11-3

CDR3: ASRPETGSGTTEAF
D: TRBD1
J: TRBJ1-1
V: TRBV6-8

CDR3: ASSSTVNIDIQY
D: NA
J: TRBJ2-4
V: TRBV11-3

CDR3: ASSPGGTGTYEQY
D: TRBD1
J: TRBJ2-7
V: TRBV6-8

CDR3: ASARGGSETQY
D: TRBD1
J: TRBJ2-5
V: TRBV2

CDR3: SAPSGIYGYT
D: NA
J: TRBJ1-2
V: TRBV29-1

CDR3: ATGPQGFEQPQH
D: TRBD1
J: TRBJ1-5
V: TRBV6-8

CDR3: ASSFLRGKNSPLH
D: NA
J: TRBJ1-6
V: TRBV11-3

CDR3: ASSQVTSGGLTGELF
D: TRBD2
J: TRBJ2-2
V: TRBV7-7

CDR3: ASTQGGTGLRFRGGEQF
D: NA
J: TRBJ2-1
V: TRBV6-8

CDR3: ASTLWGRSSGANVLT
D: NA
J: TRBJ2-6
V: TRBV11-3

CDR3: ASTPDLNRGRNTGELF
D: TRBD1
J: TRBJ2-2
V: TRBV11-3